This T cell receptor beta chain was identified in a study of cytotoxic CD8 clonotypes in ibrutinib-treated CLL. Across the study: IGHV unmutated under 18; relapsed/refractory approximately 10; treatment-naive about 15. When averaged across all of the samples, the counts came to a few hundred thousand productive templates and 90,000 to 95,000 productive rearrangements.

Libraries were prepared by immunoSEQ multiplex PCR; TCRdb keeps only in-frame clonotypes and omits some of them. The table lists 150,000 to 250,000 clones, 72% of them singletons. About this clone: Its antigen is currently unknown.

This CDR3 is 15 amino acids long. The V and J ends lost 4 bases and 4 bases, in that order; junction bases with no gene match: 6. CDR1 LNHDA and CDR2 SQIVND come from the germline V gene (reference sequence). Study-wide results and caveats: Clonality (at baseline) was higher than in age-matched healthy donors and tracked circulating CD8+ T-cell counts. The clonality rise at ibrutinib response reflected private clonotype expansion.

This clonotype originated in a human donor with chronic lymphocytic leukemia. This sequence joins TRBV19 and TRBJ2-1, with TRBD2 matching 8 bases. The sequenced sample was PBMCs, obtained after 24 months of ibrutinib treatment. CDR3 protein: CASSTGTSSYNEQFF. The DNA of the CDR3 is TGTGCCAGTAGTACAGGGACTAGTAGTTACAATGAGCAGTTCTTC.